Listed below are T cell receptor beta chains from one sample, sequenced in a study of Ad26.COV2.S vaccination and SARS-CoV-2 variants. The data were produced by immunoSEQ multiplex PCR, yet TCRdb's version contains in-frame clones alone and is incomplete. The sample lists hundreds of thousands of clones; 88% were seen once. Material: peripheral blood, obtained in a trial of Ad26.COV2.S vaccine versus placebo. The source is a person aged 18-65 years who received the Ad26.COV2.S COVID-19 vaccine or a placebo. Each CDR3 is given with its conserved first and last residue. A D gene is named only where the DNA matches it firmly. Expanded clones get a size class; other rows say once, few or many, or leave the size out.

cdr3_aa cdr3_nt d_call j_call clone_size v_call
CASSLEGAGTEAFF TGTGCCAGCAGCTTAGAAGGAGCGGGAACTGAAGCTTTCTTT . TRBJ1-1 many TRBV7-8
CSVGTGALRNTGELFF TGCAGCGTTGGAACGGGAGCGCTTCGAAACACCGGGGAGCTGTTTTTT . TRBJ2-2 . TRBV29-1
CASSVEVWERDSYEQYF TGTGCCAGCAGCGTAGAGGTATGGGAGCGGGACTCCTACGAGCAGTACTTC TRBD2 TRBJ2-7 . TRBV9
CASRGFGSNNSPLHF TGTGCCAGCAGGGGTTTCGGGTCAAATAATTCACCCCTCCACTTT . TRBJ1-6 . TRBV14
CASSPDRGWTDTQYF TGTGCCAGCAGCCCGGACAGGGGATGGACAGATACGCAGTATTTT TRBD1 TRBJ2-3 . TRBV7-2
CASSLERVSEAFF TGTGCCAGCAGCTTAGAAAGAGTCTCTGAAGCTTTCTTT . TRBJ1-1 . TRBV7-2
CASSYQGFTEAFF TGTGCCAGCAGTTATCAGGGTTTCACTGAAGCTTTCTTT . TRBJ1-1 . TRBV7-6
CASSLSQANYGYTF TGCGCCAGCAGCTTGAGTCAGGCAAACTATGGCTACACCTTC . TRBJ1-2 few TRBV5-1
CASSPRKAQNYEQYF TGTGCCAGCTCACCACGGAAGGCCCAAAACTACGAGCAGTACTTC . TRBJ2-7 . TRBV18
CARRDNYGYTF TGTGCCAGGAGGGATAACTATGGCTACACCTTC . TRBJ1-2 . TRBV2
CASSRGAATNYGYTF TGTGCCAGCAGCCGGGGGGCAGCCACTAACTATGGCTACACCTTC . TRBJ1-2 . TRBV6-5
CASSFPGLALPNEQFF TGTGCCAGCAGCTTTCCTGGACTAGCGCTCCCCAATGAGCAGTTCTTC TRBD2 TRBJ2-1 . TRBV5-5
CASSPRDRLTRGYTF TGTGCCAGCAGCCCTAGGGACAGGCTAACTCGCGGCTACACCTTC TRBD1 TRBJ1-2 . TRBV9
CASSEAEGEGYEQYF TGTGCCAGCAGTGAAGCCGAGGGCGAGGGGTACGAGCAGTACTTC . TRBJ2-7 . TRBV2
CASFGGGELFF TGTGCCAGCTTCGGGGGCGGGGAGCTGTTTTTT . TRBJ2-2 . TRBV6-5
CASSHRGLFGTEAFF TGTGCCAGCAGTCACAGGGGTTTGTTTGGCACTGAAGCTTTCTTT TRBD1 TRBJ1-1 . TRBV14
CASSWRGNQPQHF TGTGCCAGCAGCTGGAGGGGCAATCAGCCCCAGCATTTT . TRBJ1-5 . TRBV7-2
CASMDGHGYTF TGTGCCAGTATGGACGGGCATGGCTACACCTTC . TRBJ1-2 . TRBV19
CASSQMSFRGASTDTQYF TGTGCCAGCAGCCAGATGTCTTTTCGGGGGGCGAGCACAGATACGCAGTATTTT . TRBJ2-3 few TRBV14
CASSLNTIYF TGTGCCAGCAGTCTTAACACCATATATTTT . TRBJ1-3 few TRBV6-5
CASSASGVNTEAFF TGTGCCAGTAGTGCTTCTGGTGTTAACACTGAAGCTTTCTTT . TRBJ1-1 few TRBV19
CASSLSGLGAFF TGTGCCAGCAGCTTATCGGGCCTGGGGGCTTTCTTT . TRBJ1-1 . TRBV7-9